The TCR beta chain described here comes from a study of memory CD4+ T cells and cytomegalovirus serostatus. The data were produced by immunoSEQ multiplex PCR, yet TCRdb's version contains in-frame clones alone and is incomplete. Among 41,000 or so clones listed, about 76% were seen once. The sort gate was single viable CD3+CD4+CD8-CD45RO+ cells for memory CD4+ T cells. Germline loops: CDR1 MNHEY, CDR2 SMNVEV (reference sequence). This CDR3 region has 11 residues. Trimming pared 9 bases from V and 0 bases from J, leaving 4 bases between. The sample was memory CD4+ T cells from blood. The sequence derives from an adult in good health and CMV-seronegative. This chain links TRBV27 with TRBJ2-3; D is ambiguous. The CDR3 reads CASSSTDTQYF. The CDR3, as DNA: TGTGCCAGTTCTAGCACAGATACGCAGTATTTT.